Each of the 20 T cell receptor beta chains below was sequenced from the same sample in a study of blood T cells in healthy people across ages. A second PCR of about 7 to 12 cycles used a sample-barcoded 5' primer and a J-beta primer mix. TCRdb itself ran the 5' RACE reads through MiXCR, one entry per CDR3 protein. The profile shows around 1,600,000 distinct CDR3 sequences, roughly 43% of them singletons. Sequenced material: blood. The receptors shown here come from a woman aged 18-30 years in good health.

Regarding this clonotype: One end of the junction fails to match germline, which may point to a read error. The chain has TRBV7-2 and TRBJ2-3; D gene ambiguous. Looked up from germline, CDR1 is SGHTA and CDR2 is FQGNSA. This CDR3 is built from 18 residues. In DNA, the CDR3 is TGTGCCAGCAGCTTAGGATTTGCGCGACCCCGGGTCACAGATACGCAGTGTTTT. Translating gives CASSLGFARPRVTDTQCF.

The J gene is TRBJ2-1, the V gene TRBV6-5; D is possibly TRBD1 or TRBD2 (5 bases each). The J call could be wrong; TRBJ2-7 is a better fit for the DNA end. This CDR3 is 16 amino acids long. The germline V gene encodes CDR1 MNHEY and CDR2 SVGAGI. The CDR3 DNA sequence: TGTGCCAGCAGTTACGCGTCCCCCGGGGCCTACAATGAGCAGTACTTC. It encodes CASSYASPGAYNEQYF.

The CDR3 nucleotides read TGTGCCAGCAGCTGGGAGACTAGCCAGAACACCGGGGAGCTGTTTTTT. Translation: CASSWETSQNTGELFF. The chain combines TRBV7-2 with TRBJ2-2; 7 nucleotides agree with TRBD2. The CDR3 extends over 16 amino acids. Germline CDR1 and CDR2: SGHTA and FQGNSA. After removal of 4 bases from V and 1 base from J, the junction contained 6 bases not matched to a gene.

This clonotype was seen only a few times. The CDR3: CASSQKIQGRYEQYF. The CDR3 DNA reads as TGCGCCAGCAGCCAAAAAATACAGGGGCGCTACGAGCAGTACTTC. The V gene is TRBV4-3, the J gene TRBJ2-7; 7 bases align to TRBD1. CDR3 length equals 15 residues. V shed 2 bases and J 3 bases; nucleotides not matched to a gene: 7. Germline V CDR1 and CDR2: LGHNA, YSLEER.

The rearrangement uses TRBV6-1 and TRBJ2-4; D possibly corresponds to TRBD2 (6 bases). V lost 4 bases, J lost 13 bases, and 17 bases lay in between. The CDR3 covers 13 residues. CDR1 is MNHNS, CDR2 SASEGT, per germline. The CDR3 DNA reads TGTGCCAGCAGTGCCGAGACTAGTCGGTTGCAGTACTTC. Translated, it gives CASSAETSRLQYF.

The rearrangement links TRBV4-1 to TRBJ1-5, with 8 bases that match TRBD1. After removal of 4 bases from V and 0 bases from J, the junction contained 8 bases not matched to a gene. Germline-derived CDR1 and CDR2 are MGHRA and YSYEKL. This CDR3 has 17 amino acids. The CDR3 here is CASSLRDRSNSNQPQHF. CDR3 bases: TGCGCCAGCAGCCTCCGGGACAGGAGTAATAGCAATCAGCCCCAGCATTTT.

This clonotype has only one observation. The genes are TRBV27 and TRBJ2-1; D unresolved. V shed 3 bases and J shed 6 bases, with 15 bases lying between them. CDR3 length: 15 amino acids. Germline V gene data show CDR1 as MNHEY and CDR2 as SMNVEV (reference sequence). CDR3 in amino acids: CASSLGARDFNEQFF. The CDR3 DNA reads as TGTGCCAGCAGTTTGGGCGCTAGGGATTTCAATGAGCAGTTCTTC.

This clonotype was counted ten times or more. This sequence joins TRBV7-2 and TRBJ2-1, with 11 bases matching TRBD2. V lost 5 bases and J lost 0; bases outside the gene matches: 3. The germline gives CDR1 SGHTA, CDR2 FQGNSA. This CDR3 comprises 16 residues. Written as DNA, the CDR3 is TGTGCCAGCAGCCCTACTAGCGGGAGCTCCTACAATGAGCAGTTCTTC. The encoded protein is CASSPTSGSSYNEQFF.

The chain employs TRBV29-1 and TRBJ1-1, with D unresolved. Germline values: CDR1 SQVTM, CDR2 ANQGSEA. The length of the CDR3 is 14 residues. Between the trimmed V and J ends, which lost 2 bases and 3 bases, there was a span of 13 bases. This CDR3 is CSVEHRRQDTEAFF. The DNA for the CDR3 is TGCAGCGTTGAACATAGAAGGCAGGACACTGAAGCTTTCTTT.

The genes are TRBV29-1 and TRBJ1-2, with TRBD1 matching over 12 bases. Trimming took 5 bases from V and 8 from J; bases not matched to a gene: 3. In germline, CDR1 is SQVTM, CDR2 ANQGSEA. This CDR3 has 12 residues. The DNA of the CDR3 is TGCAGCGTTCGGGACAGGGGGCGAGGCTACACCTTC. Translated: CSVRDRGRGYTF. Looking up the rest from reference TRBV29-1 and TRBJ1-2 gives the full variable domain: SAVISQKPSRDICQRGTSLTIQCQVDSQVTMMFWYRQQPGQSLTLIATANQGSEATYESGFVIDKFPISRPNLTFSTLTVSNMSPEDSSIYLCSVRDRGRGYTFGSGTRLTVV.

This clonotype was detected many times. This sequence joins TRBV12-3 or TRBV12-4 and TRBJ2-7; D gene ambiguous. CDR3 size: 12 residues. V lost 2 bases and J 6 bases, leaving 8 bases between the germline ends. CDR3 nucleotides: TGTGCCAGCAGTTTAAGACGGCTCGAGCAGTACTTC. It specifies CASSLRRLEQYF.

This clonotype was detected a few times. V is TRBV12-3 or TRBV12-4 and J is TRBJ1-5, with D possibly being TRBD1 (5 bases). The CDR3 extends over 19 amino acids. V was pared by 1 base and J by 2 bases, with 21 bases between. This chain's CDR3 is CASSLGGGFEFVGNQPQHF. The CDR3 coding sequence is TGTGCCAGCAGTTTAGGCGGGGGATTCGAGTTTGTAGGCAATCAGCCCCAGCATTTT.

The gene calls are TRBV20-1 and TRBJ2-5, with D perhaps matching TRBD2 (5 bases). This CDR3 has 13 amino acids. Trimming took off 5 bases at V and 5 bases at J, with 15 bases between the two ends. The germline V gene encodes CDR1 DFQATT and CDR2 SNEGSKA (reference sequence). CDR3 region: CSAFGLALETQYF. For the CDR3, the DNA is TGCAGTGCTTTCGGGCTAGCCCTCGAGACCCAGTACTTC.

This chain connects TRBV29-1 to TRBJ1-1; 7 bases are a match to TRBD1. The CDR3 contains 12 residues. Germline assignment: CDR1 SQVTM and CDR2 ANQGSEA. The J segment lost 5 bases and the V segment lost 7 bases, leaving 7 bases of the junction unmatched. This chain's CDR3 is CSAQGGWTEAFF. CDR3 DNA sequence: TGCAGCGCCCAAGGGGGCTGGACTGAAGCTTTCTTT.

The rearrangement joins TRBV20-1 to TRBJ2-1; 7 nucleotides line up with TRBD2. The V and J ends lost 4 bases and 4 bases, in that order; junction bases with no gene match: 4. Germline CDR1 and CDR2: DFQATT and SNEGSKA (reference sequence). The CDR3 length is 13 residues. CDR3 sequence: CSAKAGLYNEQFF. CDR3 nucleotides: TGCAGTGCTAAAGCGGGACTATACAATGAGCAGTTCTTC.

CDR3 sequence (DNA): TGCGCCAGCAGCCAAGATGCCCGACAAGATCAGCCCCAGCATTTT. Translated, it gives CASSQDARQDQPQHF. The genes are TRBV4-3 and TRBJ1-5; unclear D gene. Trimming shortened V by 0 bases and J by 5 bases, and 11 bases separated the two germline ends. The CDR3 contains 15 residues. The germline CDR1 and CDR2 sequences are LGHNA and YSLEER.

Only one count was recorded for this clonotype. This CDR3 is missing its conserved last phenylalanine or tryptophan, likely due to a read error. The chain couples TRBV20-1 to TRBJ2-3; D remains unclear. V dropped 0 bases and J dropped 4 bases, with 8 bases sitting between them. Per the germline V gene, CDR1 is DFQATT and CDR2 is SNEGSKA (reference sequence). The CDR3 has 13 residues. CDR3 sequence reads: CSARDPQADTQYL. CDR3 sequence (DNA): TGCAGTGCTAGAGATCCTCAGGCAGATACGCAGTATTTG.

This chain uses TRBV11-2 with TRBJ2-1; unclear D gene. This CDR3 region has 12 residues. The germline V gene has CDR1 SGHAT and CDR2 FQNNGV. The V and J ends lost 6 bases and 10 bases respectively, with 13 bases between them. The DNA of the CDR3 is TGTGCCAGCAGTCATTTTGAGAGAGAGCAGTTCTTC. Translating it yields CASSHFEREQFF.

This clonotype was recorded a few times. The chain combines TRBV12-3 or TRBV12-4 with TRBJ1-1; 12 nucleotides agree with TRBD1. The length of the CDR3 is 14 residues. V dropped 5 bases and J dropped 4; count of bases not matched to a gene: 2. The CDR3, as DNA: TGTGCCAGCAGTCGGGGACAGGGGGCCACTGAAGCTTTCTTT. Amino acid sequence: CASSRGQGATEAFF.

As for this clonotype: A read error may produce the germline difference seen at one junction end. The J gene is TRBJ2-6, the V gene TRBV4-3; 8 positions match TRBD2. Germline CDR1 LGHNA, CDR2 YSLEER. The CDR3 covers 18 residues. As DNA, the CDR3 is TGCGCCAGCAACCAAGACCCAGCGGGAGCTTCTGGGGCCAACGTCCTGACTTTC. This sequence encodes CASNQDPAGASGANVLTF.